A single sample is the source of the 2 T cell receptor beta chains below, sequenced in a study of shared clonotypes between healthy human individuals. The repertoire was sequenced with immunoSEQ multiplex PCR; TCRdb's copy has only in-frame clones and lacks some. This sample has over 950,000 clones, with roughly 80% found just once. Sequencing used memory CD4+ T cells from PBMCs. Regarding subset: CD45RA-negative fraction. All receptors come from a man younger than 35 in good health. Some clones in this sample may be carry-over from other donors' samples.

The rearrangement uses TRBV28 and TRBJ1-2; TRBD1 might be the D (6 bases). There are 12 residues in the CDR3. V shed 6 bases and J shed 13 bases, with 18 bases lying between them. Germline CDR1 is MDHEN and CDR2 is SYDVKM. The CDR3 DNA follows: TGTGCCAGCAGCTCCAACGGGGGCCGTGGCACCTTC. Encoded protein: CASSSNGGRGTF.

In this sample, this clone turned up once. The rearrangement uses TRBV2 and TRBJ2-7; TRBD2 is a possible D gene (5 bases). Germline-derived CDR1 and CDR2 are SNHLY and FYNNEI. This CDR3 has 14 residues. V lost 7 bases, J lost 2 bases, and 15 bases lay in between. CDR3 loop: CASTLLGTPYEQYF. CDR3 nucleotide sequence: TGTGCCAGCACTTTACTAGGCACCCCCTACGAGCAGTACTTC.